A selection of T cell receptor beta chains follows, all from one sample in a study of PD-L1 blockade in urothelial cancer. Produced via immunoSEQ multiplex PCR; TCRdb's table is partial and in-frame only. The data contain about 72,000 clones, 75% to 90% of them seen just once; the ten biggest clones take up 15%. The sample consisted of PBMCs, taken around atezolizumab (anti-PD-L1) treatment. The origin of the receptors is a man in his sixties with urothelial cancer. The CDR3 runs from the conserved cysteine through the conserved F or W. A D gene is named only where the DNA matches it firmly. Only part of the rows carry a size: once, few, many, or a class if the clone is expanded.

>NA|TRBJ1-5|TRBV4-1|NA
CASSQGSGGAQPQHF
TGCGCCAGCAGCCAAGGTTCGGGGGGCGCCCAGCCCCAGCATTTT
>NA|TRBJ2-1|TRBV7-3|NA
CASSLEGGGRINNEQFF
TGTGCCAGCAGCTTAGAAGGGGGGGGCAGAATTAACAATGAGCAGTTCTTC
>TRBD1|TRBJ2-5|TRBV15|NA
CATSRDLGDSWETQYF
TGTGCCACCAGCAGAGATCTAGGGGACAGTTGGGAGACCCAGTACTTC
>NA|TRBJ2-7|TRBV5-4|NA
CASSLQGSYEQYF
TGTGCCAGCAGCTTACAGGGCTCCTACGAGCAGTACTTC
>NA|TRBJ2-6|TRBV5-4|NA
CASSFRARANVLTF
TGTGCCAGCAGCTTCAGGGCCCGGGCCAACGTCCTGACTTTC
>NA|TRBJ2-2|TRBV9|NA
CASSGTAKGDTGELFF
TGTGCCAGCAGCGGCACGGCGAAGGGAGACACCGGGGAGCTGTTTTTT
>NA|TRBJ2-1|TRBV9|NA
CASSIQQGNEQFF
TGTGCCAGCAGCATACAACAGGGCAATGAGCAGTTCTTC
>NA|TRBJ1-2|TRBV6-5|NA
CASSYQDSLTYGYTF
TGTGCCAGCAGTTATCAGGACAGCCTTACCTATGGCTACACCTTC
>TRBD2|TRBJ2-1|TRBV6-6|NA
CASTRLAGDGNEQFF
TGTGCCAGCACCAGACTAGCGGGGGACGGCAATGAGCAGTTCTTC
>TRBD1|TRBJ2-5|TRBV2|once
CASSAGTGVGETQYF
TGTGCCAGCAGCGCCGGGACAGGGGTCGGGGAGACCCAGTACTTC
>NA|TRBJ2-1|TRBV18|NA
CASSPRRNEQFF
TGTGCCAGCTCACCACGGAGGAATGAGCAGTTCTTC
>NA|TRBJ1-1|TRBV5-1|NA
CASSLEGVLNTEAFF
TGCGCCAGCAGCCTGGAAGGGGTCCTGAACACTGAAGCTTTCTTT
>TRBD1|TRBJ1-1|TRBV2|few
CASRGRQGHTEAFF
TGTGCCAGCAGGGGTAGACAGGGGCACACTGAAGCTTTCTTT
>TRBD2|TRBJ2-1|TRBV27|NA
CASTASGGADHNEQFF
TGTGCCAGCACCGCTAGCGGGGGGGCCGACCACAATGAGCAGTTCTTC
>NA|TRBJ2-5|TRBV9|NA
CASSVGSEGTQYF
TGTGCCAGCAGCGTAGGTAGCGAGGGGACCCAGTACTTC
>NA|TRBJ2-1|TRBV15|NA
CATSRDLSTEQFF
TGTGCCACCAGCAGAGATCTCAGTACTGAGCAGTTCTTC
>TRBD2|TRBJ2-7|TRBV10-1|few
CASGTSGADEQYF
TGCGCCAGCGGGACTAGCGGGGCCGACGAGCAGTACTTC
>NA|TRBJ1-4|TRBV7-2|NA
CASSLAAYNEKLFF
TGTGCCAGCAGCTTAGCTGCCTATAATGAAAAACTGTTTTTT
>TRBD1|TRBJ1-2|TRBV12-5|NA
CASGDRDRVNGYTF
TGTGCTAGTGGAGACCGGGACAGGGTGAATGGCTACACCTTC
>NA|TRBJ2-7|TRBV7-2|NA
CASSLLGGYEQYF
TGTGCCAGCAGCTTACTCGGGGGATACGAGCAGTACTTC
>TRBD1|TRBJ1-2|TRBV27|NA
CASSPGTGWSGYTF
TGTGCCAGCAGCCCCGGGACAGGGTGGAGTGGCTACACCTTC
>TRBD2|TRBJ2-7|TRBV5-8|NA
CASSPGLDYEQYF
TGTGCCAGCAGCCCCGGACTAGACTACGAGCAGTACTTC
>NA|TRBJ2-5|TRBV4-1|NA
CASSPLFTGSQETQYF
TGCGCCAGCAGTCCCCTCTTTACAGGGTCACAAGAGACCCAGTACTTC
>NA|TRBJ1-4|TRBV7-6|NA
CASSLNSGVGEKLFF
TGTGCCAGCAGCTTAAACTCAGGGGTGGGCGAAAAACTGTTTTTT
>NA|TRBJ2-5|TRBV6-5|once
CASSYLIQETQYF
TGTGCCAGCAGTTACCTAATACAAGAGACCCAGTACTTC
>NA|TRBJ2-3|TRBV7-3|NA
CASSAGHLGDTQYF
TGTGCCAGCAGCGCAGGTCATCTCGGAGATACGCAGTATTTT
>NA|TRBJ2-3|TRBV2|NA
CASRISSGTDTQYF
TGTGCCAGCAGGATTAGCAGCGGCACAGATACGCAGTATTTT
>TRBD2|TRBJ2-1|TRBV29-1|NA
CSVELAGALREQFF
TGCAGCGTTGAACTAGCGGGGGCCCTTAGAGAGCAGTTCTTC
>NA|TRBJ1-2|TRBV11-2|NA
CASSLGEGVAYGYTF
TGTGCCAGCAGCTTAGGGGAGGGGGTTGCCTATGGCTACACCTTC
>TRBD1|TRBJ1-2|TRBV4-3|NA
CASSQTGVGYGYTF
TGCGCCAGCAGCCAAACAGGGGTGGGCTATGGCTACACCTTC
>TRBD2|TRBJ2-1|TRBV4-2|NA
CASSQSLAGNNEQFF
TGTGCCAGCAGCCAAAGCCTAGCGGGGAACAATGAGCAGTTCTTC
>TRBD1|TRBJ2-4|TRBV5-4|NA
CASSIGTAGRVNIQYF
TGTGCCAGCAGCATAGGGACAGCCGGTCGGGTAAACATTCAGTACTTC
>NA|TRBJ1-2|TRBV7-8|once
CASSLAQGYGYTF
TGTGCCAGCAGCTTAGCTCAGGGATATGGCTACACCTTC
>TRBD1|TRBJ2-1|TRBV5-1|NA
CASSLSTGQGWREQFF
TGCGCCAGCAGCTTGTCAACGGGACAGGGGTGGCGGGAGCAGTTCTTC
>TRBD1|TRBJ1-1|TRBV10-1|NA
CASRQGARTEAFF
TGCGCCAGCAGGCAGGGGGCACGGACTGAAGCTTTCTTT
>TRBD2|TRBJ2-3|TRBV19|NA
CASSGGLSTDTQYF
TGTGCCAGTAGTGGGGGACTAAGCACAGATACGCAGTATTTT
>NA|TRBJ2-7|TRBV7-6|NA
CASSLHTDYEQYF
TGTGCCAGCAGCTTACACACAGATTACGAGCAGTACTTC
>TRBD1|TRBJ2-2|TRBV30|once
CAWSVTGGDLGTGELFF
TGTGCCTGGAGTGTAACAGGGGGCGATTTGGGCACCGGGGAGCTGTTTTTT
>NA|TRBJ1-1|TRBV30|few
CAWSPVGADAFF
TGTGCCTGGAGTCCAGTGGGGGCCGACGCTTTCTTT
>NA|TRBJ1-4|TRBV7-6|NA
CASSGTGYLDEKLFF
TGTGCCAGCAGCGGTACAGGGTACCTGGATGAAAAACTGTTTTTT
>TRBD1|TRBJ2-7|TRBV15|NA
CATSETGAAYEQYF
TGTGCCACCAGCGAAACAGGGGCGGCCTACGAGCAGTACTTC
>NA|TRBJ1-6|TRBV4-3|NA
CASSPGRGNYNSPLHF
TGCGCCAGCAGCCCGGGACGGGGGAACTATAATTCACCCCTCCACTTT
>NA|TRBJ2-1|TRBV7-2|NA
CASSLAAQYNEQFF
TGTGCCAGCAGCTTAGCGGCCCAATACAATGAGCAGTTCTTC
>TRBD1|TRBJ1-5|TRBV7-2|NA
CASSLNRGEGNQPQHF
TGTGCCAGCAGCTTGAACAGGGGGGAAGGCAATCAGCCCCAGCATTTT
>TRBD1|TRBJ2-7|TRBV7-2|NA
CASSPDRPRSYEQYF
TGTGCCAGCAGCCCGGACAGGCCACGCTCCTACGAGCAGTACTTC
>TRBD1|TRBJ2-1|TRBV15|NA
CATSRYRGSYNEQFF
TGTGCCACCAGCAGATACAGGGGATCATACAATGAGCAGTTCTTC
>TRBD1|TRBJ1-2|TRBV6-1|NA
CASGGTGILEGYTF
TGTGCCAGCGGGGGGACAGGTATTTTAGAGGGCTACACCTTC
>NA|TRBJ1-5|TRBV6-5|once
CASRQDNQPQHF
TGTGCCAGCAGACAGGATAATCAGCCCCAGCATTTT
>NA|TRBJ2-7|TRBV7-2|NA
CASSPGTGLNYEQYF
TGTGCCAGCAGCCCAGGGACTGGGTTAAATTACGAGCAGTACTTC
>TRBD2|TRBJ2-7|TRBV18|once
CASSPTAGGFQYF
TGTGCCAGCTCACCAACAGCGGGGGGTTTTCAGTACTTC
>TRBD2|TRBJ2-5|TRBV9|NA
CASSAHSGGATGETQYF
TGTGCCAGCAGCGCCCATAGCGGGGGGGCCACCGGGGAGACCCAGTACTTC
>NA|TRBJ1-1|TRBV7-3|NA
CASSLVGGGFTEAFF
TGTGCCAGCAGCTTAGTTGGTGGGGGCTTCACTGAAGCTTTCTTT
>TRBD1|TRBJ1-1|TRBV5-4|NA
CASRHYRTGRGNDTEAFF
TGTGCCAGCAGACACTACCGGACAGGGAGGGGGAACGACACTGAAGCTTTCTTT
>NA|TRBJ2-2|TRBV18|NA
CASSPFLTGLDTGELFF
TGTGCCAGCTCGCCTTTTCTGACAGGACTTGACACCGGGGAGCTGTTTTTT
>NA|TRBJ1-1|TRBV7-9|NA
CASSLDGETEAFF
TGTGCCAGCAGCTTAGATGGGGAGACTGAAGCTTTCTTT
>TRBD1|TRBJ2-1|TRBV30|NA
CAWSRGQGRNEQFF
TGTGCCTGGAGTAGGGGACAGGGGAGGAATGAGCAGTTCTTC
>NA|TRBJ2-1|TRBV28|once
CASSLSLPGEQFF
TGTGCCAGCAGTTTATCCTTACCGGGTGAGCAGTTCTTC